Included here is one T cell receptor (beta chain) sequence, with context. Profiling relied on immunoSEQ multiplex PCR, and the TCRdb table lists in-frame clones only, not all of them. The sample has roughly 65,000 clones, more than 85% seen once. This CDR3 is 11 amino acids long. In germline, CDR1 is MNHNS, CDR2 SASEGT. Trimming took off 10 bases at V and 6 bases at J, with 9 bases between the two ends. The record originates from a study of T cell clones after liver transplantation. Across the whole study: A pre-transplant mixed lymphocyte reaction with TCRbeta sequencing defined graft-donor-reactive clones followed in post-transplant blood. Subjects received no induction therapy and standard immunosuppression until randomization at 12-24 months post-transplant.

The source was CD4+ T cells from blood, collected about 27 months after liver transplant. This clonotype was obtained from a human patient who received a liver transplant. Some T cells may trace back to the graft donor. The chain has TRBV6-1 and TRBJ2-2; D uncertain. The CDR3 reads CATSYSGELFF. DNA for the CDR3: TGTGCCACTTCGTACTCCGGGGAGCTGTTTTTT.